Listed below are T cell receptor beta chains from one sample, sequenced in a study of blood T cell repertoires in COVID-19. Method: immunoSEQ multiplex PCR; TCRdb's copy keeps in-frame clones and lacks some. The profile shows 25,000 to 30,000 clones, 85% to 95% of them singletons. Sequencing used peripheral blood. The receptor source for this set is a woman in her 70s with COVID-19, enrolled during active disease. Both conserved end residues are trimmed from each CDR3.

V: TRBV18; CDR3: ASSPSGSDQPQH
V: TRBV11-2; CDR3: ASSSHRGPVHEQY
V: TRBV11-2; CDR3: ASSLEWRSYEQY
V: TRBV14; CDR3: ASSPTDGRVSKNIQY
V: TRBV2; CDR3: ASSRLAGGPGNEQF
V: TRBV5-4; CDR3: ASREDRANTEAF
V: TRBV6-2/TRBV6-3; CDR3: ASSGLAANYEQY
V: TRBV5-5; CDR3: ASSLSSEAF
V: TRBV19; CDR3: ASRRSGTGDQPQH
V: TRBV19; CDR3: ASSIDREDYGYT
V: TRBV14; CDR3: ASSTTGGDTEAF
V: TRBV28; CDR3: ASTTDIPYGYT
V: TRBV30; CDR3: AQQGDTEAF
V: TRBV5-1; CDR3: ASSARGGTNSNEQF
V: TRBV7-9; CDR3: ASSLDVRETQY
V: TRBV3-1/TRBV3-2; CDR3: ASSQDEYNEQF
V: TRBV29-1; CDR3: SVETAYGYT
V: TRBV27; CDR3: ASSFEVKLAGCQETQY
V: TRBV18; CDR3: ASSPPGTGGPGANVLT
V: TRBV27; CDR3: ASSSLQGIYTEAF
V: TRBV6-6; CDR3: ASSPRGAGVLGANVLT
V: TRBV7-2; CDR3: ASSPPGGDTEAF
V: TRBV6-4; CDR3: ASSKGLGGDTQY
V: TRBV4-3; CDR3: ASSPQGAVGGNTIY
V: TRBV7-8; CDR3: ASSFRGAGNTIY
V: TRBV9; CDR3: ASSYRDYDNEQF
V: TRBV6-2/TRBV6-3; CDR3: ASSRNRGADTQY